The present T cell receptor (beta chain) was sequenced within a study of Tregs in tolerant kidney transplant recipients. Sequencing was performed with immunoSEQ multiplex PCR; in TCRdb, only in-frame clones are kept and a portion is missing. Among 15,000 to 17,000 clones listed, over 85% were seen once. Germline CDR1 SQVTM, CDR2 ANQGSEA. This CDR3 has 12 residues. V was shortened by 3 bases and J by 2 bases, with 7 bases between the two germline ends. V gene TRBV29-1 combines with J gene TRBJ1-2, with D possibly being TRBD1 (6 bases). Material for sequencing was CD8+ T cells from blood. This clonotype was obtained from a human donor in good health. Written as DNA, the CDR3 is TGCAGCGTTGACCAGGGGAACTATGGCTACACCTTC. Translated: CSVDQGNYGYTF. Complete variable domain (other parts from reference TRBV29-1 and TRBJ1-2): SAVISQKPSRDICQRGTSLTIQCQVDSQVTMMFWYRQQPGQSLTLIATANQGSEATYESGFVIDKFPISRPNLTFSTLTVSNMSPEDSSIYLCSVDQGNYGYTFGSGTRLTVV.